Reported below is one TCR beta chain. What it recognizes is unknown. This sample was taken from a study of siplizumab effects on memory and regulatory T cells. Libraries were prepared by immunoSEQ multiplex PCR; TCRdb keeps only in-frame clonotypes and omits some of them. This table has over 100,000 clones, around 92% appearing once. Study results and limitations: Reactions containing siplizumab showed mappable alloreactive CD4+ clones averaging 68.8% Treg-derived, versus 25% to 30% in controls.

Trimming took off 5 bases at V and 7 bases at J, with 15 bases between the two ends. From germline, CDR1 is WNHNN and CDR2 SYGVQD (reference sequence). This CDR3 is built from 13 residues. V gene TRBV10-1 combines with J gene TRBJ2-7; maybe TRBD2 (5 bases). The sample comprised Tregs sorted from blood. The receptor was isolated from a human donor in good health. As DNA, the CDR3 is TGCGCCAGCAGTCGGGGTCGATCGGGAGAGCAGTACTTC. It yields the protein CASSRGRSGEQYF.